This T cell receptor beta chain came from a study of T cell responses to AZD1222 COVID-19 vaccine. Study findings and constraints: Among vaccine-associated CD4 TCRs, coverage spanned spike, with dominance at 160-218 and 743-854. Repertoires were collected only later (after the peak T cell response had occurred).

The method was immunoSEQ multiplex PCR; TCRdb's version includes in-frame clones alone and lacks a portion of them. The sample records over 110,000 clones, roughly nine tenths being singletons. V lost 2 bases and J lost 6, with 19 bases in between. Germline-derived CDR1 and CDR2 are SQVTM and ANQGSEA. CDR3 length: 15 residues. For this clone: Its antigen is unknown.

The TCR originated in an adult in good health. The chain employs TRBV29-1 and TRBJ1-2; a possible D gene is TRBD1 (6 bases). The sequencing here drew on peripheral blood, taken on day 0 of AZD1222 vaccination. The CDR3: CSVERRGAPSNGYTF. CDR3 DNA: TGCAGCGTTGAACGGCGGGGGGCACCTTCGAATGGCTACACCTTC.